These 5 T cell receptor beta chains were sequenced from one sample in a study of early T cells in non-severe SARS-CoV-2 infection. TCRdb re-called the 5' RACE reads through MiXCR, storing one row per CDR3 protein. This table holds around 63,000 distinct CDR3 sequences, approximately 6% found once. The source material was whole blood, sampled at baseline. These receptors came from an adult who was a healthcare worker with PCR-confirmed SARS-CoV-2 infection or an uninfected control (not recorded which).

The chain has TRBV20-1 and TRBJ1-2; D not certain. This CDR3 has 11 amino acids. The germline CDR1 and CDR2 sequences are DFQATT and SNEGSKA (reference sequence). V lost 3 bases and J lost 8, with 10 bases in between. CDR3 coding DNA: TGCAGTGCTAGTGTCGGTCACGGCTACACCTTC. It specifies CSASVGHGYTF.

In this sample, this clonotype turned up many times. This chain's CDR3 is CASSPLYLGYEQYF. DNA of the CDR3: TGTGCCAGCAGTCCCCTTTACCTAGGCTACGAGCAGTACTTC. J is TRBJ2-7 and V is TRBV12-3 or TRBV12-4; no reliable D call. The ends were cut back, 5 bases at V and 3 bases at J, with 14 bases in the middle. CDR3 length: 14 residues.

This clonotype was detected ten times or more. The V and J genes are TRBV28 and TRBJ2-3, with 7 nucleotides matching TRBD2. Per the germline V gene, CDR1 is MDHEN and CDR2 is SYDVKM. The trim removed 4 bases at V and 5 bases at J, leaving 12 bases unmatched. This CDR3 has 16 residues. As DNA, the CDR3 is TGTGCCAGCAGTTCGACTAGCTTGGGGCTTAGAGATACGCAGTATTTT. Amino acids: CASSSTSLGLRDTQYF.

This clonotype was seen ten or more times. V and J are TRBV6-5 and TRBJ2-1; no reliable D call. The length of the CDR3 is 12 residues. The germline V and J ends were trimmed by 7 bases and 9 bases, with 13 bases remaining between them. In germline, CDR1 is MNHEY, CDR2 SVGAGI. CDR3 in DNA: TGTGCCAGCACCTCCCGACTCCGTGAGCAGTTCTTC. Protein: CASTSRLREQFF.

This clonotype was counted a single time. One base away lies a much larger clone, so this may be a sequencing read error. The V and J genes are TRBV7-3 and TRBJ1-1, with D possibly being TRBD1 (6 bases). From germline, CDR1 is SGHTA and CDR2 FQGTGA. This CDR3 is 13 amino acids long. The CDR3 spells CVSSAQGSTEAFF. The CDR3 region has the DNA TGTGTCAGCAGCGCACAGGGTTCCACTGAAGCTTTCTTT.